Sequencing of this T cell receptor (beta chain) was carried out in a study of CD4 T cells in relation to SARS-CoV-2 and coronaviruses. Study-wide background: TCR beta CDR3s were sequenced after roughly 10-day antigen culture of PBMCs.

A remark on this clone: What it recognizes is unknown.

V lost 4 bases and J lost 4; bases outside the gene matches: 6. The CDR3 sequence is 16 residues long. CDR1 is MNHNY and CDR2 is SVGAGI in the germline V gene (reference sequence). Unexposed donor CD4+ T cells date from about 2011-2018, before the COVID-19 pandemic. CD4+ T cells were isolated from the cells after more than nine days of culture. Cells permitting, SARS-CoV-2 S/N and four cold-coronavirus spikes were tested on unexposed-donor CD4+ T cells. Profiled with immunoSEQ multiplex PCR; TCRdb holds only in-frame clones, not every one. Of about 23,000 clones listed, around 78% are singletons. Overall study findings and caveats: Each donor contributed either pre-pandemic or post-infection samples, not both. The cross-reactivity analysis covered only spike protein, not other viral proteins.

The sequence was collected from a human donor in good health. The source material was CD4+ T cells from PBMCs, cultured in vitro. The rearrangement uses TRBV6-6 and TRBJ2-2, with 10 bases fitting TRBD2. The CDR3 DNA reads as TGTGCCAGCAGTTCAAGAGCGGGAGGGGCCACCGGGGAGCTGTTTTTT. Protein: CASSSRAGGATGELFF.